Listed here are 3 T cell receptor beta chains from one sample, sequenced in a study of T cell clonality in common variable immunodeficiency. Assay: immunoSEQ multiplex PCR; the TCRdb copy retains only in-frame clones and omits some. The repertoire consists of tens of thousands of clones, none detected only once. The sequenced sample was peripheral blood mononuclear cells. These receptors were collected from a person between 18 and 75 years old in good health.

Note on this clone: The CDR3 end is not reached by the read, which stops 3 residues before it; the germline J gene fills it in. The chain has TRBV7-6 and TRBJ1-5; maybe TRBD1 (6 bases). This CDR3 contains 15 residues. V was pared by 4 bases and J by 9 bases, with 19 bases between. Germline V gene sequence: CDR1 SGHVS, CDR2 FNYEAQ. The sequenced part of the CDR3 DNA is TGTGCCAGCAGCTCGGGGGGGCCAGTCGGGGGGCCC. Translated: CASSSGGPVGGP. The whole CDR3 sequence is CASSSGGPVGGPQHF.

This clone was picked up many times. Read sequence stops 3 residues before the CDR3 end, and the germline J gene provides the missing end. The rearrangement joins TRBV12-3 or TRBV12-4 to TRBJ2-5; 8 bases fit TRBD1. J was trimmed by 4 bases and V by 8 bases; bases with no gene match: 3. This CDR3 is 12 amino acids long. The part of the CDR3 DNA that was read is TGTGCCAGCGGAGACAGGGGAGAGACC. It specifies CASGDRGET. The CDR3 reads in full as CASGDRGETQYF.

This clone was counted many times. The observed sequence ends 3 residues before the CDR3 terminus, with the missing tail filled in from the germline J gene. The V call is TRBV19, the J call TRBJ2-5; 8 positions agree with TRBD2. The CDR3 loop spans 14 amino acids. Germline loops: CDR1 LNHDA, CDR2 SQIVND (reference sequence). The trim removed 6 bases at V and 5 bases at J, leaving 8 bases unmatched. The CDR3 spells CASSGGAFVETQYF. The DNA read from the CDR3 is TGTGCCAGTAGCGGGGGGGCTTTTGTTGAGACC.